The clone carrying this T cell receptor beta chain was seen only a few times. In TCRdb, the RT-PCR reads were re-called with MiXCR into one record per CDR3 protein. The sample includes 100,000 to 120,000 distinct CDR3 sequences, around 38% of them seen just once. This record comes from a study of patients and donors after allogeneic stem cell transplantation. CDR3 length: 15 residues. The germline CDR1 and CDR2 sequences are SGHRS and YFSETQ. Trimming cost V 4 bases and J 0 bases, with 13 bases left between them. Sequences were obtained from blood, either unsorted or a sorted T cell fraction (not recorded which). The sequence was obtained from a human donor who was either an allogeneic HSCT recipient or a stem cell or donor lymphocyte infusion donor (not recorded which). It is not recorded whose cells these are; they may come from a transplant donor. J is TRBJ1-2 and V is TRBV5-1; TRBD1 is a possible D gene (6 bases). Here the CDR3 reads CASSPPGGSNYGYTF. As DNA, the CDR3 is TGCGCCAGCAGCCCCCCGGGGGGCTCTAACTATGGCTACACCTTC.